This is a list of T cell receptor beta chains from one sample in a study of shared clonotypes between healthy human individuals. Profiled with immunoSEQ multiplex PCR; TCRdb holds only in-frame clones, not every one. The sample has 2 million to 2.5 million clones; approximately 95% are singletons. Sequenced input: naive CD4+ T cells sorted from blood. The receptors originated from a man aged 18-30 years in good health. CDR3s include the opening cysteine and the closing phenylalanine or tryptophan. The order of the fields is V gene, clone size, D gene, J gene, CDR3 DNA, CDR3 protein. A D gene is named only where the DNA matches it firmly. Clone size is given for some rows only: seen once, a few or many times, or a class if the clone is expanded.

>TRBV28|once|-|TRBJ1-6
TGTGCCAGCAGTCCTAACAGGGTAGGGGACTCACCCCTCCACTTT
CASSPNRVGDSPLHF
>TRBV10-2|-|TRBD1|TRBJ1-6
TGCGCCAGCAGCGGCCTCGGGACAGGGGTGTATAATTCACCCCTCCACTTT
CASSGLGTGVYNSPLHF
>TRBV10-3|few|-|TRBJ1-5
TGTGCCATCAGTGAGGCTGGGGGCAATCAGCCCCAGCATTTT
CAISEAGGNQPQHF
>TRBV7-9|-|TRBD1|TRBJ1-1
TGTGCCAGCAGGCCAAGACAGGGGCCGACGAACACTGAAGCTTTCTTT
CASRPRQGPTNTEAFF
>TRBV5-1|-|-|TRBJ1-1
TGCGCCAGCGGGGGACCCCTGAACACTGAAGCTTTCTTT
CASGGPLNTEAFF
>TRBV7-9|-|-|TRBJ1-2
TGTGCCAGCAGCTTAGACAACCCAAATGGCTACACCTTC
CASSLDNPNGYTF
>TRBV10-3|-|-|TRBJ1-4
TGTGCCACCGGAGGGGGAGCAACTAATGAAAAACTGTTTTTT
CATGGGATNEKLFF
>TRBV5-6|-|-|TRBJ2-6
TGTGCCAGCAGAAATAGGCTTTCTGGGGCCAACGTCCTGACTTTC
CASRNRLSGANVLTF
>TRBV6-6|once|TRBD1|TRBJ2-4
TGTGCCAGCGGACAGGGGGAAAACATTCAGTACTTC
CASGQGENIQYF
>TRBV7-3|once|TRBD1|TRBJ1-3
TGTGCCAGCAGCTTAACGTTAATACCCAGGGGGCGCGGAGGAAACACCATATATTTT
CASSLTLIPRGRGGNTIYF
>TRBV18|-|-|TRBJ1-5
TGTGCCAGCTCACCGGGCGGACACAGGCTAAATCAGCCCCAGCATTTT
CASSPGGHRLNQPQHF
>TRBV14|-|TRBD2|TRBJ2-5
TGTGCCAGTGCGAGGGCTAGCGGGAGTGAGACCCAGTACTTC
CASARASGSETQYF
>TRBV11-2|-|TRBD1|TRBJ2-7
TGTGCCAGCAGCTTAGTACAGGGGGCCTACGAGCAGTACTTC
CASSLVQGAYEQYF
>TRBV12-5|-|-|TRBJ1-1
TGTGCTAGTGGCGGAGGGAATGGCGTCACTGAAGCTTTCTTT
CASGGGNGVTEAFF
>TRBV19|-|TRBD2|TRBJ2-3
TGTGCCAGTAGTATATACGCTAGCGGGGACACAGATACGCAGTATTTT
CASSIYASGDTDTQYF